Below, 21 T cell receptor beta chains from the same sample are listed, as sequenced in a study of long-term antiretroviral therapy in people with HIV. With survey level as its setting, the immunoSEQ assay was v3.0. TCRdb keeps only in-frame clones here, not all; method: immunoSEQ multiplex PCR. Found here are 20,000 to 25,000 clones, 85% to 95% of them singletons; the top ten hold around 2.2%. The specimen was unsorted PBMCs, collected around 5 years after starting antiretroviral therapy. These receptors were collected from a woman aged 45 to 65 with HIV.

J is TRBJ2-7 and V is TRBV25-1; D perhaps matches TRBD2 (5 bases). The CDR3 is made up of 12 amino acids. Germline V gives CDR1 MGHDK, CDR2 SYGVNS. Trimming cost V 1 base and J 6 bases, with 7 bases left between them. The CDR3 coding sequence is TGTGCCAGCAGTGAATCTGAGGGCGAGCAGTACTTC. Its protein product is CASSESEGEQYF.

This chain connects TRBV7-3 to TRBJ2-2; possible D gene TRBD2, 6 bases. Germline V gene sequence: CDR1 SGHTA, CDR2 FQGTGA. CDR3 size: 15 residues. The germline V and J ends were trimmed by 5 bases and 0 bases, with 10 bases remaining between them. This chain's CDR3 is CASSPRLANTGELFF. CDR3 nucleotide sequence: TGTGCCAGCAGCCCGCGACTAGCGAACACCGGGGAGCTGTTTTTT.

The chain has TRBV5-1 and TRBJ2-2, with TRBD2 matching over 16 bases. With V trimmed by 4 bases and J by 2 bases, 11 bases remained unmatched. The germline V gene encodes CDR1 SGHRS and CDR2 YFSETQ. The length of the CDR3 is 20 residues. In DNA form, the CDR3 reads TGCGCCAGCAGCCTTGGGACTAGCGGGAGGGGGTTACGAAACACCGGGGAGCTGTTTTTT. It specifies CASSLGTSGRGLRNTGELFF.

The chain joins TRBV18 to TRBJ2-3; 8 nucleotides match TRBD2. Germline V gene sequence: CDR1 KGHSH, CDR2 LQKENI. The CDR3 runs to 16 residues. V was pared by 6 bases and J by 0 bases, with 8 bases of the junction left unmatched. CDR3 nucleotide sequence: TGTGCCAGCTCTCTTGTAGCGGGACGGAGCACAGATACGCAGTATTTT. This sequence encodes CASSLVAGRSTDTQYF.

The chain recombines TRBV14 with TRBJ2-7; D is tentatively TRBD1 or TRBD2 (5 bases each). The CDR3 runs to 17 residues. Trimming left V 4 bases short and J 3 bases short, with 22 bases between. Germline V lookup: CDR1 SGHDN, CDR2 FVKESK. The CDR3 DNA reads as TGTGCCAGCAGCCGACAAAATCAGGGAGAGAATCGCTACGAGCAGTACTTC. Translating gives CASSRQNQGENRYEQYF. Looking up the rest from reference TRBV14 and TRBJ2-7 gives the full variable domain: EAGVTQFPSHSVIEKGQTVTLRCDPISGHDNLYWYRRVMGKEIKFLLHFVKESKQDESGMPNNRFLAERTGGTYSTLKVQPAELEDSGVYFCASSRQNQGENRYEQYFGPGTRLTVT.

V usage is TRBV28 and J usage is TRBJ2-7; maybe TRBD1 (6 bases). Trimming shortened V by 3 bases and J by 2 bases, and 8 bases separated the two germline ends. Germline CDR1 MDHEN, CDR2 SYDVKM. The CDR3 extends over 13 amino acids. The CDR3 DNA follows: TGTGCCAGCAGTTTCCAGGGGCCCTACGAGCAGTACTTC. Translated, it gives CASSFQGPYEQYF. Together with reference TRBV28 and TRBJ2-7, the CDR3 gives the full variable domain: DVKVTQSSRYLVKRTGEKVFLECVQDMDHENMFWYRQDPGLGLRLIYFSYDVKMKEKGDIPEGYSVSREKKERFSLILESASTNQTSMYLCASSFQGPYEQYFGPGTRLTVT.

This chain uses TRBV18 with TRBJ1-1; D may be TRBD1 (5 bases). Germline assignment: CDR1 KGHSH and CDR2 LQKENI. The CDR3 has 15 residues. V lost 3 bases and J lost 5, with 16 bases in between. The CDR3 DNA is TGTGCCAGCTCACCCCGGGAGGGGCTGGGAACTGAAGCTTTCTTT. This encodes CASSPREGLGTEAFF.

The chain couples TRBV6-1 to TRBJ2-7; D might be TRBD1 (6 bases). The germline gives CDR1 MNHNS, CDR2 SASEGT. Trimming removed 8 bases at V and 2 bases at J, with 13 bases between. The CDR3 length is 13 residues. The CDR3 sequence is CASWADRTYEQYF. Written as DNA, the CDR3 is TGTGCCAGCTGGGCCGACAGGACCTACGAGCAGTACTTC.

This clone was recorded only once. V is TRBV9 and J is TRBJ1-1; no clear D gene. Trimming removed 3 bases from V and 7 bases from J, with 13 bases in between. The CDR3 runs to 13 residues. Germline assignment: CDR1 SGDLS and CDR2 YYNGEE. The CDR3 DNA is TGTGCCAGCAGCGAGGTTTTCCGTGGTGAAGCTTTCTTT. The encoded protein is CASSEVFRGEAFF.

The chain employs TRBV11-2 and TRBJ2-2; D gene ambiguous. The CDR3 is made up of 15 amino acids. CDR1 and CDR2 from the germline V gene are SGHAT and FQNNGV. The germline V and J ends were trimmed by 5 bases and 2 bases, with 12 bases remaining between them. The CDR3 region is CASSPMTINTGELFF. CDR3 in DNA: TGTGCCAGCAGCCCTATGACCATAAACACCGGGGAGCTGTTTTTT.

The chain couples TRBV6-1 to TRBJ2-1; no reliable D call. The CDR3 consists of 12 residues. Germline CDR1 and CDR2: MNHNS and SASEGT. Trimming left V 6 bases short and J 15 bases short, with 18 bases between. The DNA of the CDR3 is TGTGCCAGCAGAGACCCCGTGGGTAGTCCGTTCTTC. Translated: CASRDPVGSPFF.

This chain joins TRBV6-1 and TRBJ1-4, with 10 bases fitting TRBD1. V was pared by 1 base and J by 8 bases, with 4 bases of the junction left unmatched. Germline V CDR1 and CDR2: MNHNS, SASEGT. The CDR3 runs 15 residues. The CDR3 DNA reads TGTGCCAGCAGTGAAGGCGGGACAGGGGTAGAAAAACTGTTTTTT. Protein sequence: CASSEGGTGVEKLFF.

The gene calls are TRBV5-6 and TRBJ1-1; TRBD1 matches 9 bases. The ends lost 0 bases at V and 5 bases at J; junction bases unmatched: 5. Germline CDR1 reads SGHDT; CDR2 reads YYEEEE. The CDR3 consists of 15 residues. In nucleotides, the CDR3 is TGTGCCAGCAGCTTGGCCGGAGGACAGGGGACTGAAGCTTTCTTT. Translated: CASSLAGGQGTEAFF.

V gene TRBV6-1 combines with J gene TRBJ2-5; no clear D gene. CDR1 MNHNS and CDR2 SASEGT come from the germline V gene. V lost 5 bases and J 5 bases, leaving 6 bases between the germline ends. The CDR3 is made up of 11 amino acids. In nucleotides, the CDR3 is TGTGCCAGCAGTCGGCGGGAGACCCAGTACTTC. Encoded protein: CASSRRETQYF.

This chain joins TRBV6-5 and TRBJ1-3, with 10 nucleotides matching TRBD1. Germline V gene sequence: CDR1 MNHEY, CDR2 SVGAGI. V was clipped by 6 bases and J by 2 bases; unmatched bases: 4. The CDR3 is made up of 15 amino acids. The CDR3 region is CASSAGTGAGNTIYF. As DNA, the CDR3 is TGTGCCAGCAGCGCCGGGACAGGGGCTGGAAACACCATATATTTT.

Here the CDR3 reads CASSPGGELYGYTF. CDR3 in DNA: TGTGCCAGCAGCCCAGGAGGGGAACTTTATGGCTACACCTTC. This chain joins TRBV14 and TRBJ1-2; a possible D gene is TRBD1 (5 bases). The germline V gene encodes CDR1 SGHDN and CDR2 FVKESK. There are 14 residues in the CDR3. V dropped 4 bases and J dropped 5 bases, with 14 bases sitting between them.

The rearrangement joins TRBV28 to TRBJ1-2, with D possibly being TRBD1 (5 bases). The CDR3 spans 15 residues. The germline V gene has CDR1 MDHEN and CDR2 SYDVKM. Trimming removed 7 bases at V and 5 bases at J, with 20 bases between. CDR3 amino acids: CASTLGQGFRYGYTF. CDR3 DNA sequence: TGTGCCAGCACCCTCGGCCAGGGATTTCGTTATGGCTACACCTTC.

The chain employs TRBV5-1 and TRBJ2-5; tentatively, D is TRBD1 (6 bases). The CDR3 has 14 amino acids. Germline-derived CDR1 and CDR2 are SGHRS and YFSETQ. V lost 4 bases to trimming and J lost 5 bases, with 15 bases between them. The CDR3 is CASSRDTGPETQYF. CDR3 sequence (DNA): TGCGCCAGCAGCCGGGACACCGGGCCCGAGACCCAGTACTTC.

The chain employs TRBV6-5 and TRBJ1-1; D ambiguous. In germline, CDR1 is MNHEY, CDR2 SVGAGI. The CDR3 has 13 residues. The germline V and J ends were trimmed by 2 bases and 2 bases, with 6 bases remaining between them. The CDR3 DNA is TGTGCCAGCAGTTACGGCAGCAACACTGAAGCTTTCTTT. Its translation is CASSYGSNTEAFF.

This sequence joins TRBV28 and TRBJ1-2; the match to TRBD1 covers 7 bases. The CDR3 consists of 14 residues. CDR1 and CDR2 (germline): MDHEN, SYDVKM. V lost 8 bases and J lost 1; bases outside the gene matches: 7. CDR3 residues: CASSETGLNYGYTF. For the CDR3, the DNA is TGTGCCAGCTCCGAGACAGGGCTTAACTATGGCTACACCTTC.

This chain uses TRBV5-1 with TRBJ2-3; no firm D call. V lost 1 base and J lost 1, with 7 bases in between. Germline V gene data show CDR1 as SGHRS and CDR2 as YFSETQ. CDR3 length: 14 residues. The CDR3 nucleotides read TGCGCCAGCAGCTTGACGCAGGGCACAGATACGCAGTATTTT. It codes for CASSLTQGTDTQYF. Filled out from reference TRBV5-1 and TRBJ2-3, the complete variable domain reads KAGVTQTPRYLIKTRGQQVTLSCSPISGHRSVSWYQQTPGQGLQFLFEYFSETQRNKGNFPGRFSGRQFSNSRSEMNVSTLELGDSALYLCASSLTQGTDTQYFGPGTRLTVL.